In its sample, the clone carrying this T cell receptor (beta chain) was seen a few times. Its antigen is unidentified. Study-wide results and limits: Tumor memory CD4+ T cell TCR gene usage clustered with blood and lymph node memory CD4+ cells and lymph node naive CD4+ cells.

TCRdb re-analysed the 5' RACE reads in MiXCR, keeping a single row per CDR3 protein. The repertoire holds 30,000 or so distinct CDR3 sequences, with approximately 24% as singletons. The CDR3 consists of 15 residues. The V end lost 5 bases, the J end lost 4 bases, and 14 bases lay between the germline ends. Per germline, CDR1 MNHEY and CDR2 SVGAGI. The TCR comes from a female donor with breast cancer. Sequences were obtained from memory CD4+ T cells sorted from blood. Subset meaning: memory CD4+ T cells, CD4+CD45RO+CD25-. This chain joins TRBV6-5 and TRBJ1-4, with a possible D match to TRBD1 (5 bases). The CDR3 sequence is CASSTGTGGNEKLFF. The CDR3 coding sequence is TGTGCCAGCAGTACCGGGACTGGGGGTAATGAAAAACTGTTTTTT.